This entry describes one T cell receptor (beta chain). The target antigen is unknown. The entry originates in a study of T cell repertoires in cytomegalovirus infection. Overall study: Public TCR beta signatures were indicative of both CMV infection and a matching HLA type.

Via MiXCR, TCRdb re-called the reads, giving one row per CDR3 protein. The sample holds a few hundred thousand distinct CDR3 sequences, around a tenth seen once. V gave up 6 bases and J gave up 3 bases, with 11 bases separating them. The length of the CDR3 is 14 residues. Regarding the study as a whole: Clonotype analysis showed dominance of the ex vivo response by HLA-C-restricted CMV-specific TCR beta clonotypes.

The origin of this receptor is a human donor in good health (CMV status not recorded). Some clones in this sample may be carry-over from other donors' samples. The V and J genes are TRBV7-1 and TRBJ1-4; D unresolved. TRBV7-1 is sorted into the ORF group, with uncertain function. Source material: PBMCs. The CDR3 here is CASSWISPNEKLFF. CDR3 coding DNA: TGTGCCAGCAGTTGGATATCCCCTAATGAAAAACTGTTTTTT.